The 19 T cell receptor beta chains listed next were all sequenced from one sample in a study of shared clonotypes between healthy human individuals. Assay used: immunoSEQ multiplex PCR; TCRdb lists only in-frame clones, some missing. The data contain about 2.4 million clones, 80% to 95% of them singletons. The specimen was naive CD4+ T cells from PBMCs. As for subset: CD45RA+ positively selected. The origin of the receptors is a man in his late teens or twenties in good health. Some clones in this sample may be carry-over from other donors' samples.

The sample holds a few counts of this clone. The chain couples TRBV4-3 to TRBJ2-3; TRBD2 matches at 8 bases. Germline V CDR1 and CDR2: LGHNA, YSLEER. With V trimmed by 1 base and J by 2 bases, 5 bases remained unmatched. CDR3 size: 16 residues. The DNA of the CDR3 is TGCGCCAGCAGCCAAGTAGGGCGGGAGGACACAGATACGCAGTATTTT. Translating it yields CASSQVGREDTDTQYF.

The gene calls are TRBV10-3 and TRBJ2-2; 8 bases are a match to TRBD1. The CDR3 consists of 16 residues. CDR1 is ENHRY, CDR2 SYGVKD, per germline. With 11 bases clipped from V and 1 base from J, the junction kept 12 bases outside the gene matches. The CDR3 region is CALGQVKTRNTGELFF. The CDR3 nucleotides are TGTGCCCTGGGACAGGTAAAGACTAGGAACACCGGGGAGCTGTTTTTT.

The chain links TRBV30 to TRBJ2-1; D gene uncertain. V was shortened by 5 bases and J by 2 bases, with 1 base between the two germline ends. The germline V gene encodes CDR1 GTSNPN and CDR2 SVGIG (reference sequence). The CDR3 loop spans 10 amino acids. The DNA of the CDR3 is TGTGCCTGGGCCTACAATGAGCAGTTCTTC. This translates into CAWAYNEQFF.

Note on this clone: The same CDR3 is also encoded by other DNA sequences in this sample. The chain combines TRBV20-1 with TRBJ2-7; D possibly corresponds to TRBD1 (5 bases). The germline V gene has CDR1 DFQATT and CDR2 SNEGSKA (reference sequence). CDR3 size: 10 residues. Trimming left V 6 bases short and J 3 bases short, with 6 bases between. CDR3 sequence (DNA): TGCAGTGCCGACAGCTACGAGCAGTACTTC. Translated: CSADSYEQYF.

This sequence joins TRBV11-2 and TRBJ2-3; 14 positions match TRBD2. The CDR3 extends over 16 amino acids. V gave up 6 bases and J gave up 5 bases; unmatched junction bases: 7. Per the germline V gene, CDR1 is SGHAT and CDR2 is FQNNGV. CDR3 loop: CASRMIGLAGGDTQYF. CDR3 DNA sequence: TGTGCCAGCAGGATGATCGGACTAGCGGGAGGAGATACGCAGTATTTT.

Worth noting for this clone: Other DNA sequences in the sample encode the same CDR3. The V gene is TRBV5-6, the J gene TRBJ2-7, with 12 bases fitting TRBD2. Germline trimming cut 4 bases from V and 3 bases from J; bases unmatched to any gene: 5. The CDR3 runs to 15 residues. CDR1 and CDR2 (germline): SGHDT, YYEEEE. CDR3 bases: TGTGCCAGCAGCCCGGGACTAGCGGGCCTCTACGAGCAGTACTTC. Its protein product is CASSPGLAGLYEQYF.

V is TRBV5-4 and J is TRBJ2-1; TRBD2 might be the D (5 bases). The V end lost 2 bases, the J end lost 7 bases, and 7 bases lay between the germline ends. This CDR3 region has 12 residues. Germline CDR1 SGHNT, CDR2 YYREEE (reference sequence). The CDR3 spells CASSLRRNEQFF. The CDR3 DNA is TGTGCCAGCAGCTTAAGGAGGAATGAGCAGTTCTTC.

This chain joins TRBV4-1 and TRBJ2-3; a weak D match, TRBD2 (5 bases). V lost 3 bases, J lost 3 bases, and 13 bases lay in between. CDR3 size: 15 residues. CDR1 is MGHRA, CDR2 YSYEKL, per germline. CDR3 in amino acids: CASSQGSTGTDTQYF. In DNA, the CDR3 is TGCGCCAGCAGCCAGGGGAGTACGGGGACAGATACGCAGTATTTT.

The genes are TRBV5-4 and TRBJ2-7, with 9 bases aligning to TRBD1. Germline CDR1 is SGHNT and CDR2 is YYREEE (reference sequence). This CDR3 has 16 amino acids. The trim removed 3 bases at V and 0 bases at J, leaving 7 bases unmatched. CDR3 residues: CASSSATDRGSYEQYF. CDR3 nucleotide sequence: TGTGCCAGCAGCTCTGCGACGGACAGGGGCTCCTACGAGCAGTACTTC.

The chain combines TRBV5-5 with TRBJ1-1; D unclear. This CDR3 region has 14 residues. V lost 2 bases, J lost 1 base, and 9 bases lay in between. Germline values: CDR1 SGHKS, CDR2 YYEKEE (reference sequence). The CDR3 spells CASSLRTQNTEAFF. CDR3 coding DNA: TGTGCCAGCAGCTTACGGACCCAGAACACTGAAGCTTTCTTT.

This chain connects TRBV28 to TRBJ1-1, with 7 bases that match TRBD1. CDR1 and CDR2 (germline): MDHEN, SYDVKM. The V gene end was trimmed by 3 bases and the J gene end by 3 bases; junction bases not matched to a gene: 7. This CDR3 is built from 15 residues. The chain's CDR3 is CASSFAGTADTEAFF. Written as DNA, the CDR3 is TGTGCCAGCAGTTTCGCAGGGACAGCGGACACTGAAGCTTTCTTT.

The rearrangement links TRBV6-6 to TRBJ1-6; the D is unclear. V lost 4 bases to trimming and J lost 8 bases, with 15 bases between them. Germline CDR1 reads MNHNY; CDR2 reads SVGAGI (reference sequence). The CDR3 runs 15 residues. The CDR3 reads CASSSRVEGYSPLHF. The CDR3 nucleotides are TGTGCCAGCAGTTCTCGGGTTGAGGGATATTCACCCCTCCACTTT.

V and J are TRBV5-1 and TRBJ2-5; 8 positions match TRBD2. CDR3 length equals 17 residues. The V segment lost 8 bases and the J segment 1 base; nucleotides outside the gene matches: 16. Germline CDR1 is SGHRS and CDR2 is YFSETQ. The CDR3 spells CASSGGIGGTFQETQYF. CDR3 in DNA: TGCGCCAGTTCGGGGGGGATTGGCGGGACCTTCCAAGAGACCCAGTACTTC.

The V and J genes are TRBV9 and TRBJ1-2; D perhaps matches TRBD1 (5 bases). The CDR3 is 15 amino acids. V dropped 0 bases and J dropped 7 bases, with 16 bases sitting between them. Germline lookup yields CDR1 SGDLS and CDR2 YYNGEE. In DNA form, the CDR3 reads TGTGCCAGCAGCGTAGAAGTGGATCAGGGTCGTGGCTACACCTTC. Translated, it gives CASSVEVDQGRGYTF.

The chain recombines TRBV7-9 with TRBJ1-1; tentative D call: TRBD1 (6 bases). CDR1 is SEHNR and CDR2 is FQNEAQ in the germline V gene (reference sequence). Trimming removed 6 bases from V and 1 base from J, with 12 bases in between. The CDR3 spans 14 residues. CDR3: CASSYRAPNTEAFF. Written as DNA, the CDR3 is TGTGCCAGCAGTTACAGGGCCCCGAACACTGAAGCTTTCTTT.

CDR3 DNA: TGTGCCAGCAGTTACTCGGCCTCTTTGAACACTGAAGCTTTCTTT. Translating it yields CASSYSASLNTEAFF. The genes are TRBV6-6 and TRBJ1-1; D is unclear. Germline loops: CDR1 MNHNY, CDR2 SVGAGI (reference sequence). Deletions cut 0 bases from V and 0 bases from J, with 8 bases between. The CDR3 is 15 amino acids.

V gene TRBV4-2 combines with J gene TRBJ2-7, with D hard to call. This CDR3 comprises 14 residues. Germline V gene sequence: CDR1 LGHNA, CDR2 YNFKEQ. Trimming cost V 4 bases and J 1 base, with 11 bases left between them. CDR3 sequence: CASSPAQISYEQYF. CDR3 sequence (DNA): TGTGCCAGCAGCCCAGCCCAGATATCCTACGAGCAGTACTTC.

The rearrangement links TRBV7-2 to TRBJ2-5; 10 nucleotides align to TRBD1. The CDR3 consists of 16 residues. Germline V gives CDR1 SGHTA, CDR2 FQGNSA. Germline trimming cut 5 bases from V and 5 bases from J; bases unmatched to any gene: 11. DNA of the CDR3: TGTGCCAGCAGCATAACCGGGACAGGGGTTATGGAGACCCAGTACTTC. This encodes CASSITGTGVMETQYF.

This clone was seen only once. The same CDR3 also results from other DNA sequences found in this sample. The chain is built from TRBV7-9 and TRBJ2-5, with unresolved D. V gave up 1 base and J gave up 5 bases, with 8 bases separating them. This CDR3 contains 13 residues. Germline CDR1 is SEHNR and CDR2 is FQNEAQ (reference sequence). CDR3 sequence (DNA): TGTGCCAGCAGCTTAGGACTTGGGGAGACCCAGTACTTC. It specifies CASSLGLGETQYF.